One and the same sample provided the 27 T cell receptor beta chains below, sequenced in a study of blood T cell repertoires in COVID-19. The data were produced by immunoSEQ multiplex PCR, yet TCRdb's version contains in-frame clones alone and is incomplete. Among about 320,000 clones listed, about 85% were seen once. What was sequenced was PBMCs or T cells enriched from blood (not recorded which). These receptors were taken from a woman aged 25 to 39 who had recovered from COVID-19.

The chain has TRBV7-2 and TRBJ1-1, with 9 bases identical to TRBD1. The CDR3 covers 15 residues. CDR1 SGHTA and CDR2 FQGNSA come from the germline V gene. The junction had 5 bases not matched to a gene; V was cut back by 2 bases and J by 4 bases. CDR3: CASSLTGQGSTEAFF. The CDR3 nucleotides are TGTGCCAGCAGCTTAACCGGACAGGGGTCCACTGAAGCTTTCTTT.

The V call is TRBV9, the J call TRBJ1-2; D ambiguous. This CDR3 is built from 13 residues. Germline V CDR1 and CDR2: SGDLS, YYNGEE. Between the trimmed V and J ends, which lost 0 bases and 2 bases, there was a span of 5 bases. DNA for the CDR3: TGTGCCAGCAGCGTAGTCCCAAACTATGGCTACACCTTC. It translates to CASSVVPNYGYTF. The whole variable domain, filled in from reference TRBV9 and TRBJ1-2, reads DSGVTQTPKHLITATGQRVTLRCSPRSGDLSVYWYQQSLDQGLQFLIQYYNGEERAKGNILERFSAQQFPDLHSELNLSSLELGDSALYFCASSVVPNYGYTFGSGTRLTVV.

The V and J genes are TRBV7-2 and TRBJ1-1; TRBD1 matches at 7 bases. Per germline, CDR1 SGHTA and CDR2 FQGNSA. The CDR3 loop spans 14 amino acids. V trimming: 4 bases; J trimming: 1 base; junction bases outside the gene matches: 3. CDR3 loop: CASSSTGRNTEAFF. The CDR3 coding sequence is TGTGCCAGCAGCTCGACAGGGAGGAACACTGAAGCTTTCTTT.

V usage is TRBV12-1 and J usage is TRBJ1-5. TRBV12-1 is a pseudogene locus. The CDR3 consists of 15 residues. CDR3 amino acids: CASSLRGGRDQPQHF. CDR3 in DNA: TGTGCCAGCAGCCTTCGGGGGGGTCGAGATCAGCCCCAGCATTTT.

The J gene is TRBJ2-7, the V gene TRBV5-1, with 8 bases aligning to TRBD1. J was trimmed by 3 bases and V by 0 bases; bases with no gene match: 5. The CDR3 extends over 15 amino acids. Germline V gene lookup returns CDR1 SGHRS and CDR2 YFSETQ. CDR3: CASSLAGTGGYEQYF. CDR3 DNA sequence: TGCGCCAGCAGCTTGGCAGGGACAGGCGGCTACGAGCAGTACTTC. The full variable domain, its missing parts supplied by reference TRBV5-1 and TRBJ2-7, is KAGVTQTPRYLIKTRGQQVTLSCSPISGHRSVSWYQQTPGQGLQFLFEYFSETQRNKGNFPGRFSGRQFSNSRSEMNVSTLELGDSALYLCASSLAGTGGYEQYFGPGTRLTVT.

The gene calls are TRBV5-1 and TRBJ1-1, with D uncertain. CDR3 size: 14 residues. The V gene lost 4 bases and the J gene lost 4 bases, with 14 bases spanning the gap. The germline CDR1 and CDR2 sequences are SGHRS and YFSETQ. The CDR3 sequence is CASSTLDWGTEAFF. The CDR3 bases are TGCGCCAGCAGCACACTAGATTGGGGCACTGAAGCTTTCTTT. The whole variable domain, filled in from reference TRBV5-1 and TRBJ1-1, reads KAGVTQTPRYLIKTRGQQVTLSCSPISGHRSVSWYQQTPGQGLQFLFEYFSETQRNKGNFPGRFSGRQFSNSRSEMNVSTLELGDSALYLCASSTLDWGTEAFFGQGTRLTVV.

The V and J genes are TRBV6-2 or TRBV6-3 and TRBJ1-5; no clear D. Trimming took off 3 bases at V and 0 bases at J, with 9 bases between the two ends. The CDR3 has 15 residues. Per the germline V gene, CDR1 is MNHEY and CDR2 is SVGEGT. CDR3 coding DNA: TGTGCCAGCAGTTATGGCATTTATAGCAATCAGCCCCAGCATTTT. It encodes CASSYGIYSNQPQHF.

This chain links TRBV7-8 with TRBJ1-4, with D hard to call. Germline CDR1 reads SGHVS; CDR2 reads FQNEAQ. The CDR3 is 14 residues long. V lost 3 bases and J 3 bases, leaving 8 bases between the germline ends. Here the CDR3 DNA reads TGTGCCAGCAGCTTCCGGGAAGCTAATGAAAAACTGTTTTTT. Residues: CASSFREANEKLFF. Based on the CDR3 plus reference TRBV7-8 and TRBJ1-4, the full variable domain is GAGVSQSPRYKVAKRGQDVALRCDPISGHVSLFWYQQALGQGPEFLTYFQNEAQLDKSGLPSDRFFAERPEGSVSTLKIQRTQQEDSAVYLCASSFREANEKLFFGSGTQLSVL.

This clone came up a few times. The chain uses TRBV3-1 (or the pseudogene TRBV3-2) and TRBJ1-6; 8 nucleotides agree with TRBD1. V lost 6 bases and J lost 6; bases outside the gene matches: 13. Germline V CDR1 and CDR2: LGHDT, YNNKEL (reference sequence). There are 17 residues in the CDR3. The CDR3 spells CASRKAAGTGGNSPLHF. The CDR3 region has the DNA TGTGCCAGCAGGAAGGCGGCCGGGACAGGCGGTAATTCACCCCTCCACTTT.

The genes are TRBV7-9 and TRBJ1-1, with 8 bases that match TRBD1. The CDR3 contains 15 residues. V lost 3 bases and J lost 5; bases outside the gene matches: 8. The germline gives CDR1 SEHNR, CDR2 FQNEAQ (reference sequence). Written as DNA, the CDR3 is TGTGCCAGCAGCTTGCCAGGGGGCCGTCAAACTGAAGCTTTCTTT. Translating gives CASSLPGGRQTEAFF.

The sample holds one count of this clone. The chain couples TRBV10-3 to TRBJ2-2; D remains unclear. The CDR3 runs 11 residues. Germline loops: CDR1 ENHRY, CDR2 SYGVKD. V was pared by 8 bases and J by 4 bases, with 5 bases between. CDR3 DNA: TGTGCCATCGAGGCCACCGGGGAGCTGTTTTTT. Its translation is CAIEATGELFF.

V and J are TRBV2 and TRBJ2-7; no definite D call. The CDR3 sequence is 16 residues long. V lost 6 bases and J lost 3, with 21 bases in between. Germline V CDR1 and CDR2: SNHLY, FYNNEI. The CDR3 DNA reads TGTGCCAGCAGGGAGACCTCCGGTGCGAGTGGCTACGAGCAGTACTTC. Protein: CASRETSGASGYEQYF. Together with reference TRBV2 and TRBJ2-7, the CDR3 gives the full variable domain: EPEVTQTPSHQVTQMGQEVILRCVPISNHLYFYWYRQILGQKVEFLVSFYNNEISEKSEIFDDQFSVERPDGSNFTLKIRSTKLEDSAMYFCASRETSGASGYEQYFGPGTRLTVT.

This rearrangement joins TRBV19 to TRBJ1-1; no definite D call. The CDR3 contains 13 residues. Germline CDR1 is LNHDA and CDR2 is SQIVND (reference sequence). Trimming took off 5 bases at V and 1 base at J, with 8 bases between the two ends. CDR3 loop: CASSGLTNTEAFF. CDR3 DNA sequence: TGTGCCAGTAGTGGACTGACGAACACTGAAGCTTTCTTT.

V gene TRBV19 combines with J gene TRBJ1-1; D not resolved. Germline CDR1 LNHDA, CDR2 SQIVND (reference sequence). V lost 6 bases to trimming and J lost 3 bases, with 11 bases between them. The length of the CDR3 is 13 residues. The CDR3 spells CASSQSQDTEAFF. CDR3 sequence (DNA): TGTGCCAGTAGCCAATCCCAGGACACTGAAGCTTTCTTT.

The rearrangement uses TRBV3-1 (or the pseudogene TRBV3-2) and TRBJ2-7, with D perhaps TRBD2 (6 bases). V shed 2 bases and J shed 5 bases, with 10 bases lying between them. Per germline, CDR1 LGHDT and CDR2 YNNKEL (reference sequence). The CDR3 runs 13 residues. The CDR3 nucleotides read TGTGCCAGCAGCCAACGCGGGGCTCACGAGCAGTACTTC. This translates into CASSQRGAHEQYF.

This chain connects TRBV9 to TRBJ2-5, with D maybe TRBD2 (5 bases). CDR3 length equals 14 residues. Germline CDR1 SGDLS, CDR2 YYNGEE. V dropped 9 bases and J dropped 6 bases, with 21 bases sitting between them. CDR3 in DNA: TGTGCCAACCATTGGACTCTTTGGTCGAAGACCCAGTACTTC. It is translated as CANHWTLWSKTQYF.

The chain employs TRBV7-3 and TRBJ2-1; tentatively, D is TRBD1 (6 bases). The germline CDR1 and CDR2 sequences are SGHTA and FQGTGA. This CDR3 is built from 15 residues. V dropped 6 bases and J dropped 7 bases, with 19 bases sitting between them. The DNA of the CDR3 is TGTGCCAGCAGTTCCCAACAGGGTTCATTGAATGAGCAGTTCTTC. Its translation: CASSSQQGSLNEQFF.

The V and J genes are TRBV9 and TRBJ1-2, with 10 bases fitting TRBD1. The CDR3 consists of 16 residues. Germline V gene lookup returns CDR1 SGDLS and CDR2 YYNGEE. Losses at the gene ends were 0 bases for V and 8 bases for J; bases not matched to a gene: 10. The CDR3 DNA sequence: TGTGCCAGCAGCGTAGATCCCGGGGACAGGGGATACGGCTACACCTTC. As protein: CASSVDPGDRGYGYTF.

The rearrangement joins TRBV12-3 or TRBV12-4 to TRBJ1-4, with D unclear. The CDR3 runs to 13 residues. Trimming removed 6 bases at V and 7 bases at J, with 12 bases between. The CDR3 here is CASSPQGSEKLFF. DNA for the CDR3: TGTGCCAGCAGCCCGCAAGGGAGTGAAAAACTGTTTTTT.

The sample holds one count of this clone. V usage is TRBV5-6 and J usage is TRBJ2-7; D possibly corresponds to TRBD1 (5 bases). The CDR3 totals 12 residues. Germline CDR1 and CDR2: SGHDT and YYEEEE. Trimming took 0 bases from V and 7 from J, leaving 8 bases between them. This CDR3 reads CASSLAGSEQYF. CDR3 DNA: TGTGCCAGCAGCTTGGCAGGGTCGGAGCAGTACTTC.

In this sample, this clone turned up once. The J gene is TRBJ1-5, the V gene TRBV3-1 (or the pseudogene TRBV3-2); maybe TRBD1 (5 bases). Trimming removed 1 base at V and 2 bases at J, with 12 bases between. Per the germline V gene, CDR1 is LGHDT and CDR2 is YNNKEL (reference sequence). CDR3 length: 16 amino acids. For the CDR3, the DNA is TGTGCCAGCAGCCAAGCCTCAGGGTCGGGCAATCAGCCCCAGCATTTT. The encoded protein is CASSQASGSGNQPQHF.

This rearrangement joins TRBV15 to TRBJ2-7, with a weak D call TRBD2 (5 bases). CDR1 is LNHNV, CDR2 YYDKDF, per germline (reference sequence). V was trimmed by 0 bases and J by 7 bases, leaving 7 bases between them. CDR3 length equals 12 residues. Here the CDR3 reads CATSRDREEQYF. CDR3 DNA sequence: TGTGCCACCAGCAGAGATAGGGAGGAGCAGTACTTC.

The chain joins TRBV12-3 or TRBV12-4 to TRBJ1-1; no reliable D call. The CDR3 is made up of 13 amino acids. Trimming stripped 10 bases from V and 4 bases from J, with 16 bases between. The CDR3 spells CATREVGGTEAFF. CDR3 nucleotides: TGTGCCACCCGAGAGGTAGGCGGCACTGAAGCTTTCTTT.

The DNA of the CDR3 is TGTGCCAGCAGCTTAGATGAGGCGGGCTATGGCTACACCTTC. Translating gives CASSLDEAGYGYTF. The chain couples TRBV11-3 to TRBJ1-2; D is ambiguous. The CDR3 is 14 amino acids. CDR1 is SGHNT and CDR2 is YENEEA in the germline V gene. Deletions cut 0 bases from V and 4 bases from J, with 9 bases between.

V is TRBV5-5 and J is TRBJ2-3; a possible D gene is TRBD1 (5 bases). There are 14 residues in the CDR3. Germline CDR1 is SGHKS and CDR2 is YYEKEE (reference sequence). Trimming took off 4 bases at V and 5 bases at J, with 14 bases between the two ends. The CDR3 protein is CASSLGTQGDTQYF. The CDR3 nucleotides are TGTGCCAGCAGCCTCGGAACCCAGGGAGATACGCAGTATTTT. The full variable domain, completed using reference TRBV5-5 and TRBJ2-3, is DAGVTQSPTHLIKTRGQQVTLRCSPISGHKSVSWYQQVLGQGPQFIFQYYEKEERGRGNFPDRFSARQFPNYSSELNVNALLLGDSALYLCASSLGTQGDTQYFGPGTRLTVL.

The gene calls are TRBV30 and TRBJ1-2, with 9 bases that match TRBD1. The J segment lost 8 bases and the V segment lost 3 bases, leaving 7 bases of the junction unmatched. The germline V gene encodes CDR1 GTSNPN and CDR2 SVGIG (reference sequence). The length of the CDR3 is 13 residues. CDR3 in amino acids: CAWSRDRDEGYTF. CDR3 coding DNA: TGTGCCTGGAGCCGGGACAGGGATGAAGGCTACACCTTC.

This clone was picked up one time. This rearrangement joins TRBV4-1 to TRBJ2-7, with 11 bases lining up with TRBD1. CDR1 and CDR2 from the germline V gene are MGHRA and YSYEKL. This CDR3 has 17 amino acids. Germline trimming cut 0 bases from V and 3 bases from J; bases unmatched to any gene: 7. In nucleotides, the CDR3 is TGCGCCAGCAGCCAAGATACCCTGGGGACAGGGGGCTACGAGCAGTACTTC. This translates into CASSQDTLGTGGYEQYF.